Shown below are 14 T cell receptor beta chains from a single sample sequenced in a study of T cell responses to AZD1222 COVID-19 vaccine. Repertoires were generated with immunoSEQ multiplex PCR, while TCRdb's copy carries only in-frame clones and drops some. The table records about 120,000 clones, about 90% of them present only once. The source material was peripheral blood, sampled on day 0 of AZD1222 vaccination. These receptors were collected from an adult in good health.

The V call is TRBV18, the J call TRBJ1-3; D not certain. V was shortened by 3 bases and J by 0 bases, with 9 bases between the two germline ends. The germline CDR1 and CDR2 sequences are KGHSH and LQKENI. This CDR3 is built from 15 residues. The CDR3 protein is CASSPFAGSGNTIYF. The CDR3 DNA follows: TGTGCCAGCTCACCCTTCGCAGGCTCTGGAAACACCATATATTTT.

The chain employs TRBV4-1 and TRBJ2-1; D is unresolved. Trimming pared 2 bases from V and 0 bases from J, leaving 14 bases between. Germline assignment: CDR1 MGHRA and CDR2 YSYEKL. The CDR3 length is 17 residues. The CDR3 protein is CASSQLDLGFSYNEQFF. CDR3 nucleotide sequence: TGCGCCAGCAGCCAATTGGACCTAGGATTCTCCTACAATGAGCAGTTCTTC.

This clone appeared once. The chain carries TRBV7-2 and TRBJ2-7, with 8 bases aligning to TRBD1. The V segment lost 5 bases and the J segment 2 bases; nucleotides outside the gene matches: 11. In germline, CDR1 is SGHTA, CDR2 FQGNSA. The CDR3 runs 16 residues. The CDR3 coding sequence is TGTGCCAGCAGCCCTCCCCTGGGGGGACAGGCCTACGAGCAGTACTTC. Its protein is CASSPPLGGQAYEQYF. Full variable domain (outside the CDR3, taken from reference TRBV7-2 and TRBJ2-7): GAGVSQSPSNKVTEKGKDVELRCDPISGHTALYWYRQSLGQGLEFLIYFQGNSAPDKSGLPSDRFSAERTGGSVSTLTIQRTQQEDSAVYLCASSPPLGGQAYEQYFGPGTRLTVT.

The V gene is TRBV9, the J gene TRBJ2-1; unclear D gene. Trimming took off 0 bases at V and 4 bases at J, with 11 bases between the two ends. Germline V CDR1 and CDR2: SGDLS, YYNGEE. This CDR3 has 15 amino acids. CDR3 residues: CASSVAGIVYNEQFF. The DNA of the CDR3 is TGTGCCAGCAGCGTAGCTGGGATAGTTTACAATGAGCAGTTCTTC.

This chain links TRBV29-1 with TRBJ2-1; 16 bases match TRBD2. This CDR3 has 15 amino acids. The germline gives CDR1 SQVTM, CDR2 ANQGSEA. V shed 3 bases, J shed 9 bases, and the junction held 5 bases outside the gene matches. The CDR3 nucleotides are TGCAGCGTTGAGGGACTAGCGGGAGGGCCGGGTGAGCAGTTCTTC. Protein product: CSVEGLAGGPGEQFF.

This sequence joins TRBV5-6 and TRBJ1-1; 10 bases agree with TRBD1. There are 15 residues in the CDR3. CDR1 is SGHDT, CDR2 YYEEEE, per germline. J was trimmed by 3 bases and V by 2 bases; bases with no gene match: 4. CDR3 sequence: CASSFGTGVDTEAFF. CDR3 coding DNA: TGTGCCAGCAGCTTCGGGACAGGGGTGGACACTGAAGCTTTCTTT.

This chain joins TRBV2 and TRBJ1-1; a possible D gene is TRBD1 (6 bases). CDR1 SNHLY and CDR2 FYNNEI come from the germline V gene. The CDR3 totals 14 residues. Trimming took 2 bases from V and 6 from J, leaving 13 bases between them. CDR3 in amino acids: CASSENPDRPEAFF. CDR3 in DNA: TGTGCCAGCAGTGAAAACCCCGACAGGCCTGAAGCTTTCTTT.

V usage is TRBV12-3 or TRBV12-4 and J usage is TRBJ1-1, with D perhaps matching TRBD1 (5 bases). V lost 3 bases and J 8 bases, leaving 13 bases between the germline ends. The length of the CDR3 is 13 residues. The DNA for the CDR3 is TGTGCCAGCAGTTTGGGGCAGAAACTAGAAGCTTTCTTT. This codes for CASSLGQKLEAFF.

In DNA form, the CDR3 reads TGCGCCAGCAGCTTGGACTTAATCAGGACGGGCTACACCTTC. This codes for CASSLDLIRTGYTF. The chain combines TRBV5-1 with TRBJ1-2; D remains ambiguous. This CDR3 is built from 14 residues. CDR1 and CDR2 (germline): SGHRS, YFSETQ. Trimming left V 0 bases short and J 8 bases short, with 14 bases between.

The gene calls are TRBV20-1 and TRBJ2-7; D is uncertain. This CDR3 region has 11 residues. Germline assignment: CDR1 DFQATT and CDR2 SNEGSKA (reference sequence). V lost 5 bases and J 6 bases, leaving 11 bases between the germline ends. For the CDR3, the DNA is TGCAGTGCTCAGTGGCAGGTCGAGCAGTACTTC. Translating gives CSAQWQVEQYF.

V and J are TRBV6-5 and TRBJ1-2, with a possible D match to TRBD1 (5 bases). Germline values: CDR1 MNHEY, CDR2 SVGAGI. The V end lost 11 bases, the J end lost 3 bases, and 7 bases lay between the germline ends. CDR3 length: 10 residues. CDR3 in amino acids: CAGGDYGYTF. The CDR3 coding sequence is TGTGCCGGAGGGGACTATGGCTACACCTTC.

J is TRBJ2-5 and V is TRBV5-1; tentatively, D is TRBD1 (6 bases). CDR1 SGHRS and CDR2 YFSETQ come from the germline V gene. This CDR3 has 14 amino acids. Trimming took off 4 bases at V and 2 bases at J, with 12 bases between the two ends. The DNA for the CDR3 is TGCGCCAGCAGCACCTACACAGGGCAAGAGACCCAGTACTTC. This translates into CASSTYTGQETQYF.

The chain combines TRBV12-5 with TRBJ1-2, with D perhaps TRBD1 (5 bases). The germline CDR1 and CDR2 sequences are LGHNT and FRNRAP. Trimming removed 2 bases from V and 1 base from J, with 23 bases in between. The CDR3 is 19 residues long. The CDR3: CASGLRSRRRGSYNYGYTF. DNA of the CDR3: TGTGCTAGTGGTTTGAGGTCCCGCCGGCGGGGGAGTTATAACTATGGCTACACCTTC.

V usage is TRBV29-1 and J usage is TRBJ1-3; possible D gene TRBD1, 5 bases. Trimming pared 4 bases from V and 1 base from J, leaving 8 bases between. Per the germline V gene, CDR1 is SQVTM and CDR2 is ANQGSEA. CDR3 length equals 13 residues. This CDR3 reads CSVAWGSGNTIYF. The CDR3 DNA follows: TGCAGCGTTGCTTGGGGGTCTGGAAACACCATATATTTT.